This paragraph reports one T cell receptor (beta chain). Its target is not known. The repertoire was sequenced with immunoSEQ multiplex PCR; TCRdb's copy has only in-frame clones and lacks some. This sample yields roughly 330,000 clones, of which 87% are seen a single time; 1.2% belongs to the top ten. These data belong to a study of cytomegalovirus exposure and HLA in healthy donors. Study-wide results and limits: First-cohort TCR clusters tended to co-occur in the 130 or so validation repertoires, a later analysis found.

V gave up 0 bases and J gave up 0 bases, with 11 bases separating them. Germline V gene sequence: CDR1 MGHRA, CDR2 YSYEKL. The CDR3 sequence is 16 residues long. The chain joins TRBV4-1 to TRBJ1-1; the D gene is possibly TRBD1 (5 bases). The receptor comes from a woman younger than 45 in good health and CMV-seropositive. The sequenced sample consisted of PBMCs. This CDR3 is CASSQDTGLMNTEAFF. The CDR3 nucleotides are TGCGCCAGCAGCCAAGACACAGGTTTGATGAACACTGAAGCTTTCTTT.